The table lists the clone carrying this T cell receptor (beta chain) with a count of one. Only in-frame clones appear in the TCRdb table, and some are missing; sequencing was by immunoSEQ multiplex PCR. The sample includes about 90,000 clones, more than 75% of them seen just once. This entry comes from a study of glioma-infiltrating T cells after dendritic cell vaccination. Germline V gene sequence: CDR1 SGHRS, CDR2 YFSETQ. The CDR3 loop spans 15 amino acids. V was trimmed by 5 bases and J by 0 bases, leaving 14 bases between them. The sequence derives from a human donor with glioblastoma. This chain joins TRBV5-1 and TRBJ1-1, with a weak D call TRBD1 (6 bases). The specimen comprised blood, sampled before dendritic cell vaccination. The CDR3 bases are TGCGCCAGCAGTGCTCCCACAGGGATGAACACTGAAGCTTTCTTT. Its protein is CASSAPTGMNTEAFF.